This T cell receptor (beta chain) came from a study of T-cell reconstitution after alpha-beta-depleted transplantation in children. The TCRbeta library incorporated unique molecular identifiers. MiXCR, run by TCRdb on the PCR reads, gives a single entry per CDR3 protein. In the table there are about 500,000 distinct CDR3 sequences, less than 35% of which are singletons. This clonotype was seen only a few times. V lost 0 bases and J lost 5; bases outside the gene matches: 3. The germline V gene encodes CDR1 SGHRS and CDR2 YFSETQ. The CDR3 totals 14 residues. The chain uses TRBV5-1 and TRBJ1-1; 8 nucleotides align to TRBD1. The TCR was taken from a human donor who donated a stem cell graft to a child with aplastic anemia. The starting material was PBMCs from the stem cell graft donor, obtained from the stem cell graft. CDR3 sequence: CASSLEQGVTEAFF. For the CDR3, the DNA is TGCGCCAGCAGCTTGGAACAGGGGGTAACTGAAGCTTTCTTT.